Each of the 18 T cell receptor beta chains below was sequenced from the same sample in a study of identical twins. Each CDR3 protein gets one entry after TCRdb re-called the 5' RACE reads with MiXCR. The sample has 300,000 or so distinct CDR3 sequences, 9.5% seen once; the top ten hold roughly 6.4%. The sample was also linked to a second study, of yellow fever vaccine responses in identical twins.

What was sequenced was CD8+ T cells sorted from blood. These receptors were taken from a woman aged 18-29 years in good health.

This clonotype was recorded many times. The V call is TRBV11-2, the J call TRBJ1-1; D not certain. CDR1 is SGHAT, CDR2 FQNNGV, per germline. The CDR3 consists of 15 residues. The ends were cut back, 6 bases at V and 3 bases at J, with 17 bases in the middle. As DNA, the CDR3 is TGTGCCAGCAGTCACCCCGACGGTTTTTACACTGAAGCTTTCTTT. Protein product: CASSHPDGFYTEAFF.

This clonotype was recorded many times. The J gene is TRBJ1-6, the V gene TRBV6-6, with 7 nucleotides matching TRBD1. The ends lost 2 bases at V and 10 bases at J; junction bases unmatched: 2. Germline-derived CDR1 and CDR2 are MNHNY and SVGAGI (reference sequence). CDR3 size: 13 residues. Here the CDR3 DNA reads TGTGCCAGCAGTTACCCGACAGGGTCACCCCTCCACTTT. This encodes CASSYPTGSPLHF.

This clonotype was counted at least ten times. The chain joins TRBV10-3 to TRBJ2-6, with D maybe TRBD1 (5 bases). The CDR3 consists of 18 residues. Germline V gene data show CDR1 as ENHRY and CDR2 as SYGVKD. Trimming took 1 base from V and 0 from J, leaving 13 bases between them. CDR3 protein: CAISEWAGPSSGANVLTF. In DNA, the CDR3 is TGTGCCATCAGTGAGTGGGCAGGGCCTAGCTCTGGGGCCAACGTCCTGACTTTC.

This sequence joins TRBV5-4 and TRBJ2-2; 13 bases map to TRBD2. CDR1 and CDR2 (germline): SGHNT, YYREEE (reference sequence). Unmatched junction bases numbered 5, after V lost 3 bases and J lost 3 bases. The CDR3 is made up of 17 amino acids. The CDR3: CASSSPTSGRDTGELFF. CDR3 coding DNA: TGTGCCAGCAGCTCACCCACTAGCGGGAGGGACACCGGGGAGCTGTTTTTT.

V is TRBV20-1 and J is TRBJ2-7; TRBD1 is a possible D gene (6 bases). Germline V gives CDR1 DFQATT, CDR2 SNEGSKA (reference sequence). This CDR3 is built from 15 residues. V was clipped by 1 base and J by 5 bases, with 18 bases between them. CDR3 protein: CSARGRARGSDEQYF. The CDR3 bases are TGCAGTGCTAGAGGTAGAGCCAGGGGTTCGGACGAGCAGTACTTC.

This clonotype was picked up many times. This chain joins TRBV4-2 and TRBJ1-3; perhaps TRBD1 as D (5 bases). The germline V and J ends were trimmed by 4 bases and 8 bases, with 12 bases remaining between them. This CDR3 contains 13 residues. Per the germline V gene, CDR1 is LGHNA and CDR2 is YNFKEQ. CDR3: CASSPAGGDTIYF. In DNA form, the CDR3 reads TGTGCCAGCAGCCCCGCGGGGGGGGACACCATATATTTT.

This clonotype was seen many times. This rearrangement joins TRBV12-3 or TRBV12-4 to TRBJ2-3; 12 bases line up with TRBD2. The CDR3 contains 18 residues. V lost 2 bases and J lost 4; bases outside the gene matches: 10. CDR3 sequence reads: CASSLRSSGGAVADTQYF. CDR3 DNA: TGTGCCAGCAGTTTACGGTCTAGCGGGGGGGCAGTCGCAGATACGCAGTATTTT.

The CDR3 nucleotides read TGTGCCAGCAGCTTGGTAACCGGGGGGGGGAAAGAGACCCAGTACTTC. The encoded protein is CASSLVTGGGKETQYF. The chain couples TRBV7-9 to TRBJ2-5; 8 bases agree with TRBD2. The CDR3 is 16 amino acids. V gave up 3 bases and J gave up 3 bases; unmatched junction bases: 9. In germline, CDR1 is SEHNR, CDR2 FQNEAQ (reference sequence).

The gene calls are TRBV2 and TRBJ2-2; 9 bases are a match to TRBD1. With 1 base clipped from V and 4 bases from J, the junction kept 10 bases outside the gene matches. Germline CDR1 reads SNHLY; CDR2 reads FYNNEI. The CDR3 is 18 residues long. CDR3 nucleotide sequence: TGTGCCAGCAGTGAAGTCGGTTCAGGACAGGGGTTCACCGGGGAGCTGTTTTTT. Translation gives CASSEVGSGQGFTGELFF.

The chain joins TRBV20-1 to TRBJ2-6; D might be TRBD2 (6 bases). The length of the CDR3 is 13 residues. V dropped 3 bases and J dropped 4 bases, with 7 bases sitting between them. Germline V gives CDR1 DFQATT, CDR2 SNEGSKA (reference sequence). CDR3 sequence reads: CSARGLGANVLTF. CDR3 in DNA: TGCAGTGCTAGGGGACTCGGGGCCAACGTCCTGACTTTC.

This clonotype has only a few counts. V gene TRBV7-9 combines with J gene TRBJ1-6; TRBD1 might be the D (5 bases). This CDR3 is built from 15 residues. Germline V gene sequence: CDR1 SEHNR, CDR2 FQNEAQ (reference sequence). Trimming cost V 4 bases and J 7 bases, with 14 bases left between them. Here the CDR3 reads CASSSRDRRNSPLHF. CDR3 DNA sequence: TGTGCCAGCAGCTCACGGGACCGACGCAATTCACCCCTCCACTTT.

The chain employs TRBV11-2 and TRBJ2-1, with TRBD1 identical over 7 bases. The CDR3 contains 16 residues. Per the germline V gene, CDR1 is SGHAT and CDR2 is FQNNGV. V lost 5 bases to trimming and J lost 0 bases; unmatched junction nucleotides: 7. Written as DNA, the CDR3 is TGTGCCAGCAGCCCGTGGACAGGTGGCTCCTACAATGAGCAGTTCTTC. Amino acid sequence: CASSPWTGGSYNEQFF.

This clonotype came up many times. The chain uses TRBV27 and TRBJ2-7, with 11 bases fitting TRBD1. The CDR3 runs 14 residues. V lost 3 bases, J lost 6 bases, and 4 bases stayed unmatched. CDR1 is MNHEY and CDR2 is SMNVEV in the germline V gene (reference sequence). The CDR3 DNA is TGTGCCAGCAGTTTCGGGACAGGGGGTTTCGAGCAGTACTTC. Amino acid sequence: CASSFGTGGFEQYF.

This clonotype occurred many times. The chain employs TRBV7-9 and TRBJ2-1; TRBD2 matches 11 bases. The V gene's germline CDR1 is SEHNR and CDR2 FQNEAQ (reference sequence). This CDR3 spans 15 amino acids. V shed 5 bases, J shed 8 bases, and the junction held 8 bases outside the gene matches. The CDR3 DNA sequence: TGTGCCAGCAGCCAACTAGCGGGAGAGTGGGATGAGCAGTTCTTC. Amino acid sequence: CASSQLAGEWDEQFF.

The sample holds many counts of this clonotype. The chain couples TRBV25-1 to TRBJ1-1; D might be TRBD1 (6 bases). Trimming took off 7 bases at V and 4 bases at J, with 16 bases between the two ends. The CDR3 spans 14 residues. Looked up from germline, CDR1 is MGHDK and CDR2 is SYGVNS. CDR3 residues: CASTPAQGSTEAFF. The CDR3 DNA sequence: TGTGCCAGCACCCCTGCGCAGGGGAGCACTGAAGCTTTCTTT.

This clonotype occurred many times. The V call is TRBV10-3, the J call TRBJ2-1, with D perhaps matching TRBD1 (6 bases). The germline CDR1 and CDR2 sequences are ENHRY and SYGVKD. The CDR3 contains 16 residues. Trimming stripped 0 bases from V and 3 bases from J, with 12 bases between. CDR3 sequence: CAISESVGDIYNEQFF. The CDR3 coding sequence is TGTGCCATCAGTGAGTCAGTGGGGGACATCTACAATGAGCAGTTCTTC.

This clonotype occurred a few times. The DNA for the CDR3 is TGTGCCAGCAGACCGGCCGGGACAGGGGATAATCAGCCCCAGCATTTT. It is translated as CASRPAGTGDNQPQHF. The gene calls are TRBV6-1 and TRBJ1-5; 10 bases agree with TRBD1. CDR1 is MNHNS, CDR2 SASEGT, per germline. V shed 6 bases and J 4 bases; nucleotides not matched to a gene: 9. The CDR3 is 16 residues long.

This clonotype was seen more than once but under ten times. V gene TRBV5-1 combines with J gene TRBJ2-7; 7 nucleotides align to TRBD1. V was clipped by 3 bases and J by 3 bases; unmatched bases: 6. Germline CDR1 reads SGHRS; CDR2 reads YFSETQ. CDR3 length equals 14 residues. The CDR3 reads CASSYRQGNYEQYF. The DNA for the CDR3 is TGCGCCAGCAGCTACCGACAGGGCAACTACGAGCAGTACTTC. The variable domain in full, with the rest retrieved from reference TRBV5-1 and TRBJ2-7, is KAGVTQTPRYLIKTRGQQVTLSCSPISGHRSVSWYQQTPGQGLQFLFEYFSETQRNKGNFPGRFSGRQFSNSRSEMNVSTLELGDSALYLCASSYRQGNYEQYFGPGTRLTVT.